This T cell receptor (beta chain) emerged from a study of cytomegalovirus exposure and HLA in healthy donors (dated by TCRdb to the late 2010s). Regarding the study in general: According to an earlier analysis of 587 of the donors, about 180 million T cells yielded 90 million to 140 million unique TCR beta sequences and approximately 300 Gb of sequence data. To predict cytomegalovirus infection status, the study combined high-throughput TCR immunosequencing, statistical association of individual TCRs with disease status, and machine learning. Typing coverage varied by locus: about 620-630 donors for A, B, C, DRB1 and DQB1; about 520 for DQA1; 606 for DPA1; 450 to 480 for DPB1. Donor age, sex, ethnicity and CMV serostatus were compiled alongside the repertoire data. Among the approximately 400 genotyped donors, 75% to 90% belonged to the genetic ancestry cluster associated with self-reported Caucasian donors. In the later analysis, no new phenotypic data were used to find candidate immune exposures; instead, reliance was placed on TCR beta sequences and their occurrence across donors. A later genetic analysis took genome-wide SNP genotypes for 398 of the 666 donors and used that subset as a discovery cohort. On average, 235,054 unique TCR beta nucleotide sequences were sequenced per donor among fewer than 500 genotyped donors of the cohort, with about 19% of those sequences being non-productive. Five DR-DQ haplotypes were treated as single units for association and clustering because of strong linkage in the cohort. The study profiled the T cell repertoires of about 640 subjects by immunosequencing and related them to cytomegalovirus serostatus. A separate validation cohort of over a hundred different subjects was used in addition to the roughly 620-subject first cohort. The study aimed to test whether signatures of past pathogen exposure could be identified by cataloging public T cell receptors. An early release that covered fewer than 750 HLA-typed donors contained approximately 300 gigabases of sequencing data and tens of millions of unique TCR sequences. In a later analysis, previously published TCR beta repertoires from roughly 710 donors were re-analyzed and high-resolution HLA genotyping was added so that TCR occurrence patterns could be studied. Class I and class II HLA loci were covered by the typing at four-digit resolution. In an earlier analysis of 587 of the donors, high-throughput TCR beta sequencing was used to judge whether each TCR beta V gene segment behaved as functional or pseudogenic. All discovery cohort repertoires had been generated on a single sequencing platform. Study-wide conclusions, independent of this receptor: A group of highly shared sequence variants was considered likely to be a technical artifact of the sequencing pipeline. Compared with equally common non-associated chains, HLA-associated TCR beta chains in a later analysis were more clonally expanded and had lower generation probabilities. The cohort was sequenced for TCR beta chains only, and without alpha or paired-chain data the features that could be detected were limited. According to the authors, the approach could potentially be generalized to other disease states and immunological phenotypes. Most CMV-associated TCR beta chains appeared to be HLA-restricted in a later analysis, and the HLA associations seemed to be driven largely by CMV exposure. Several of the top co-occurrence clusters appeared to be linked to parvovirus B19, influenza, CMV and Epstein-Barr virus, according to a later analysis. Because counts were too low, seventeen rarely observed V segments, including chromosome 9 orphons, were left out of the earlier analysis of several hundred of the donors. In a later analysis, the rate of TCR association differed among HLA loci, with DRB1 alleles having the most associated TCRs and HLA-C alleles having the fewest. Across donors, most TCR sequences were observed very rarely, whereas some public TCRs were present in many individuals. An association between a missense DCLRE1C variant and V-gene and J-gene trimming of TCR beta chains was found in a later genetic analysis and replicated in an independent cohort. Because some donors lacked HLA typing at each locus, the association tests relied only on the typed subset. A further reported finding was that TCR beta sequences accurately predicted the HLA-A and HLA-B alleles for most subjects in the first cohort. In an earlier analysis of fewer than 750 of the donors, most TCR beta V segments were observed in productive rearrangements about 87% or about 30% of the time, broadly matching IMGT annotations. A later analysis associated around 16,000 TCR beta sequences with specific HLA alleles at a false discovery rate of 0.05. The only immune exposure information available for the cohort was CMV serostatus. According to a later genetic analysis, donors in an Asian-associated ancestry cluster had fewer N-insertions in productive TCRs than the approximately 710-donor mean. The classifier was reported to diagnose cytomegalovirus status with high specificity and sensitivity in both the original cohort and the validation cohort. Sequencing depth was assumed to be roughly uniform across donors in the presence/absence analyses, though that assumption may not hold. A total of fewer than 200 TCR beta chains were listed by the study as associated with cytomegalovirus. When HLA alleles, especially DR and DQ, strongly co-occurred, attributing TCR associations to individual alleles was difficult. Linkage disequilibrium might explain the correlated functional status among segregating V segments, but an unknown experimental factor could not be ruled out. Some IMGT-functional V segments, including TRBV6-2 and TRBV6-3, could not be distinguished by the 87-base-pair reads and were therefore excluded. A few of the identified cytomegalovirus-associated TCR beta chains were confirmed in vitro to be specific for cytomegalovirus antigens.

To prepare the library, the immunoSEQ multiplex PCR assay was applied. A mixture of 60 forward primers for TCR Vbeta segments and 13 reverse primers for TCR Jbeta segments was used in the multiplex PCR. A multiplex PCR assay on genomic DNA amplified the CDR3 region of rearranged TCR beta genes. The amplified TCR beta libraries were sequenced on the Illumina HiSeq System as 87-base-pair reads. Per the authors' processing: Across the 500 to 850 repertoires, a later analysis counted tens of millions of unique TCR beta chains, about 10 million of which were shared by at least two donors. A nearest-neighbor algorithm error-corrected the raw reads and collapsed the reads into unique sequences, merging closely related sequences to remove PCR and sequencing errors. V, D and J gene segments were assigned by aligning CDR3 sequences to IMGT reference sequences. Each retained sequence needed at least a six-nucleotide match to both a V gene segment and a J gene segment. Rearrangements were called productive when the CDR3 lacked stop codons and stayed in frame with V and J; all others were non-productive. CDR3 was defined according to IMGT convention as the region running from the second conserved V-encoded cysteine to the conserved J-encoded phenylalanine. The earlier analysis of about 560 of the donors excluded any sequence lacking an unambiguous match to a single V gene segment. In an earlier analysis of several hundred of the donors, V segments were called functional above 56.7% productive rearrangements and were called segregating when the between-donor standard deviation exceeded 5%. To diagnose cytomegalovirus status from the catalog of TCR beta chain sequences, a statistical classification framework was built. V and J gene assignment, in a later analysis, came from comparing TCR nucleotide sequences with IMGT/GENE-DB human TR gene sequences. Using the TCRdist pipeline, a later analysis assigned CDR3 sequences along with most-parsimonious VDJ recombination scenarios. In a later analysis, each TCR beta chain was defined by its CDR3 amino acid sequence together with its V-gene family, and reads without a unique V-gene family were excluded. In a later analysis, approximately 590 highly shared, low-generation-probability nucleotide sequences were removed to address suspected cross-contamination and a sequencing artifact. In a later analysis, a clonal expansion index for each public chain was calculated from normalized within-repertoire ranks of inferred template counts. A later analysis computed generation probabilities with a VDJ recombination model fitted to out-of-frame rearrangements, and checked the results against IGoR. In a later analysis, TCR-TCR, TCR-HLA and TCR-CMV co-occurrence was scored with hypergeometric tests, and a repertoire-size bias correction was applied to TCR pairs. To estimate false discovery rates, a later analysis permuted the HLA or CMV assignments 20 times. In a later analysis, co-occurring TCRs were grouped using DBSCAN, and TCRdist sequence similarity was added for clustering within HLA-allele-positive subsets. Co-occurrence clustering excluded repertoires with fewer than 30,000 or more than 120,000 public chains, plus five with anomalous nucleotide sharing. TCRdb stores this immuneACCESS table with in-frame sequences only. Part of the clones is absent; in the studies checked, under half of the shortfall reflects unresolved V genes, and no reason is known for the rest. V and J calls plus clone size are reproduced from that table; the DNA served to infer D and trimming. For this sample the table gives approximately 70,000 clones, of which about 71% were detected only once. 9.7% of the sample rests with the top ten.

According to the germline V gene, CDR1 reads MNHNS and CDR2 reads SASEGT. The CDR3 has 16 amino acids, counting the end cysteine and phenylalanine. The read is trimmed to its CDR3 DNA, 48 bases read in frame from base 1. The cohort was made up of 500 to 800 healthy bone marrow donors. At the time of sampling, all cohort members were nominally healthy, though unrecorded immune exposures were likely present. The donor tested CMV seropositive, placing the donor among the roughly 270 seropositive members of the cohort. Each donor provided a peripheral blood sample, and peripheral blood mononuclear cells were used for TCR beta sequencing. Genomic DNA extraction from the blood cell samples was performed with the Qiagen DNeasy Blood Extraction Kit. On this clone itself: Its antigen is not yet known. No much larger clone exists at a distance of one base, and base qualities are not known.

The sequencing input was PBMCs. The V gene is TRBV6-1 and the J gene is TRBJ2-5; D gene: possibly TRBD1, on 5 matching bases. Judging by the DNA end, TRBJ2-7 fits better; the J call may be wrong. The receptor's source is a woman aged 45-60 years in good health and CMV-seropositive. The bases are TGTGCCAGCAGTGAATCTATATCAGGGTACTCCTACGAGCAGTACTTC. This sequence encodes CASSESISGYSYEQYF.